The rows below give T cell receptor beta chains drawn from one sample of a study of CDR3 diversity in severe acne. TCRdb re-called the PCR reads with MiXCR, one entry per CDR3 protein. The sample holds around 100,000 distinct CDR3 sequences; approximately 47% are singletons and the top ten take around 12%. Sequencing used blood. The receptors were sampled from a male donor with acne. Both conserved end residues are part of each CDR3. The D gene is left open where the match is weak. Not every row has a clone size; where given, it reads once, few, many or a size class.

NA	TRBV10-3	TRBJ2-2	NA	TGTGCCAGCAGGTTGACCGGGGAGCTGTTTTTT	CASRLTGELFF
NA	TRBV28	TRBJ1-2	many	TGTGCCAGCAGATCCGCCCAAGGACAGAACCGACATGGCTACACCTTC	CASRSAQGQNRHGYTF
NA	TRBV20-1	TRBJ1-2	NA	TGCAGCATACGGAGTTCGGAGCCTTTAGCTAACTATGGCTACACCTTC	CSIRSSEPLANYGYTF
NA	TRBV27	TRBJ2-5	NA	TGTGCCAGCAGTTTATCTAGGGATAGGACCCAGTACTTC	CASSLSRDRTQYF
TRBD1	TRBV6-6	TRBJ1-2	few	TGTGCCAGCGGGGGGAAACCGGGGACAGAAGGCGGCTACACCTTC	CASGGKPGTEGGYTF
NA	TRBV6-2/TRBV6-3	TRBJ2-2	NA	TGTGCCAGCCTCCGACCTCTACAGGGTCAGGACACCGGGGAGCTGTTTTTT	CASLRPLQGQDTGELFF
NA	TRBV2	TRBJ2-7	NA	TGTGCCAGCAGTGACCCGCGGGACGAGCAGTACTTC	CASSDPRDEQYF
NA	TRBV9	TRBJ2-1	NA	TGTGCCAGCAGCGTAGAGTTGAGCTCCTACAATGAGCAGTTCTTC	CASSVELSSYNEQFF
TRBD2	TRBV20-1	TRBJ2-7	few	TGCAGTGCTAGGACCGCCGGGACTAGTGGCGAGCAGTACTTC	CSARTAGTSGEQYF
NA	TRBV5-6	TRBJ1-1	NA	TGTGCCAGCAGCTTGTCAGGGCAGGGGTTGAGCACTGAAGCTTTCTTT	CASSLSGQGLSTEAFF
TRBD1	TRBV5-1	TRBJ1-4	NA	TGCGCCAGCAGCTCCCCGGACAGGGACGAAAAACTGTTTTTT	CASSSPDRDEKLFF
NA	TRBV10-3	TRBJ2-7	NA	TGTGCCAGCAGTTTTGGGGGGCCCCCTTACGAGCAGTACTTC	CASSFGGPPYEQYF
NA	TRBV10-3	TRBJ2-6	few	TGTGCCATCAGTGAGTCGCTGGACAGTCTTTCCTCTGGGGCCAACGTCCTGACTTTC	CAISESLDSLSSGANVLTF
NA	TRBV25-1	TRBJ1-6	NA	TGTGCCAGCAGTGCACCCGGGCAGGCCGAAATTTCACCCCTCCACTTT	CASSAPGQAEISPLHF
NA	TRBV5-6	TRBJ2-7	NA	TGTGCCAGCAGCTTGAATCGCGAGCAGTACTTC	CASSLNREQYF
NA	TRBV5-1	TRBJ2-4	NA	TGCGCCAACAGCTTGGGTGGGTTTTCGGACATTCAGTACTTC	CANSLGGFSDIQYF
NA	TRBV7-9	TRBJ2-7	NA	TGTGCCAGCAGCTTCGGAGGGAGTCTCGAGCAGTACTTC	CASSFGGSLEQYF
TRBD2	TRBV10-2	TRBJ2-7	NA	TGTGCCAGCAGTCAAGACCCAGCGGGAGAAGGAAACGAGCAGTACTTC	CASSQDPAGEGNEQYF
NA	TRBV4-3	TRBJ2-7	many	TGCGCCAGCAGCCAAGATTTGGCAGGTATCTACGAGCAGTACTTC	CASSQDLAGIYEQYF
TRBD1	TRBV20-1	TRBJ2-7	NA	TGCAGTGCGGACAGGGCTTACGAGCAGTACTTC	CSADRAYEQYF
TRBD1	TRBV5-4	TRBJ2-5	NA	TGTGCGAGGAGCCAAGATTCGCAGGGGGAAGAGACCCAGTACTTC	CARSQDSQGEETQYF
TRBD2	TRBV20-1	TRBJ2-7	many	TGCAGTGCGCAGACTAGCGGGAGACCCTACGAGCAGTACTTC	CSAQTSGRPYEQYF
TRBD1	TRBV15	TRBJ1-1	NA	TGTGCCACCAGCAGCCGCGACAGGGAGAACACTGAAGCTTTCTTT	CATSSRDRENTEAFF